This entry lists 29 T cell receptor beta chains sequenced from one sample in a study of regulatory T cells in long-lasting Graves disease. Arm-PCR of CDR3 regions with iRepertoire HTBI primers generated TCR beta libraries. A single record per CDR3 protein comes from TCRdb applying MiXCR to the multiplex PCR reads. The sample holds roughly 700,000 distinct CDR3 sequences, 30% seen once. Time point reported: persistent/refractory GD, antithyroid drugs over 5 years with positive TRAb. Researchers made the TCR library from RNA that was extracted from PBMCs. This specimen consisted of peripheral blood mononuclear cells (PBMCs), obtained when the disease was refractory, from a patient treated with antithyroid drugs. The origin of the receptors is a female donor with Graves disease.

The chain carries TRBV29-1 and TRBJ2-4, with D perhaps matching TRBD1 or TRBD2 (5 bases each). Germline lookup yields CDR1 SQVTM and CDR2 ANQGSEA. The CDR3 runs to 14 residues. V lost 4 bases to trimming and J lost 7 bases, with 17 bases between them. The CDR3 spells CSVAGRDRGNIQYF. The CDR3 nucleotides read TGCAGCGTTGCCGGTAGGGACCGCGGGAACATTCAGTACTTC.

This clonotype was observed a few times. The chain has TRBV6-1 and TRBJ1-1, with D perhaps TRBD1 (5 bases). Trimming removed 3 bases at V and 3 bases at J, with 17 bases between. Germline values: CDR1 MNHNS, CDR2 SASEGT. This CDR3 comprises 16 residues. CDR3 region: CASSDGHIPTDTEAFF. CDR3 bases: TGTGCCAGCAGTGATGGACACATCCCGACAGACACTGAAGCTTTCTTT.

This chain uses TRBV30 with TRBJ1-1; 7 bases are shared with TRBD1. The V and J ends lost 4 bases and 0 bases, in that order; junction bases with no gene match: 8. CDR3 length: 15 amino acids. Germline V gives CDR1 GTSNPN, CDR2 SVGIG (reference sequence). This chain's CDR3 is CAWKSPGQMNTEAFF. In DNA, the CDR3 is TGTGCCTGGAAAAGCCCGGGACAGATGAACACTGAAGCTTTCTTT.

The V and J genes are TRBV5-6 and TRBJ1-1, with D unclear. Between the trimmed V and J ends, which lost 1 base and 1 base, there was a span of 8 bases. The V gene's germline CDR1 is SGHDT and CDR2 YYEEEE. The CDR3 runs to 14 residues. The CDR3 DNA reads as TGTGCCAGCAGCTTGAACAATCCGAACACTGAAGCTTTCTTT. It translates to CASSLNNPNTEAFF.

This clonotype was seen many times. The chain carries TRBV28 and TRBJ1-6, with TRBD1 matching 7 bases. V dropped 1 base and J dropped 8; count of bases not matched to a gene: 8. CDR1 is MDHEN and CDR2 is SYDVKM in the germline V gene. CDR3 length: 16 residues. CDR3 amino acids: CASSLYPGQTYSPLHF. The CDR3 DNA reads as TGTGCCAGCAGTTTATATCCGGGACAGACTTATTCACCCCTCCACTTT. Complete variable domain (other parts from reference TRBV28 and TRBJ1-6): DVKVTQSSRYLVKRTGEKVFLECVQDMDHENMFWYRQDPGLGLRLIYFSYDVKMKEKGDIPEGYSVSREKKERFSLILESASTNQTSMYLCASSLYPGQTYSPLHFGNGTRLTVT.

The CDR3 spells CAGKQGRYCQPQHF. The CDR3 DNA reads as TGTGCCGGCAAACAGGGGAGATATTGTCAGCCCCAGCATTTT. V is TRBV6-1 and J is TRBJ1-5; 7 bases fit TRBD1. The V and J ends lost 11 bases and 6 bases, in that order; junction bases with no gene match: 13. Germline CDR1 reads MNHNS; CDR2 reads SASEGT. The CDR3 extends over 14 amino acids.

The rearrangement uses TRBV29-1 and TRBJ1-2; D is uncertain. Germline V gene sequence: CDR1 SQVTM, CDR2 ANQGSEA. This CDR3 contains 15 residues. Deletions cut 1 base from V and 2 bases from J, with 14 bases between. The CDR3 sequence: CSVEVPGDRNYGYTF. CDR3 DNA sequence: TGCAGCGTTGAAGTCCCCGGGGATCGAAACTATGGCTACACCTTC.

This clonotype was counted ten times or more. The J gene is TRBJ2-5, the V gene TRBV30; no firm D call. Germline V lookup: CDR1 GTSNPN, CDR2 SVGIG (reference sequence). CDR3 length: 12 amino acids. V was cut by 2 bases and J by 7 bases, with 11 bases left in between. CDR3 in DNA: TGTGCCTGGAGTTTTGGTCCAGGGACCCAGTACTTC. Its translation is CAWSFGPGTQYF.

This clonotype appeared a few times. The rearrangement links TRBV6-1 to TRBJ2-5, with TRBD1 matching over 7 bases. This CDR3 has 12 amino acids. V lost 6 bases, J lost 4 bases, and 2 bases stayed unmatched. From germline, CDR1 is MNHNS and CDR2 SASEGT. This CDR3 is CASRGTVETQYF. The CDR3 DNA reads as TGTGCCAGCAGGGGGACAGTAGAGACCCAGTACTTC.

This clonotype came up a few times. The gene calls are TRBV12-3 or TRBV12-4 and TRBJ2-2; 7 nucleotides align to TRBD2. V lost 1 base, J lost 4 bases, and 12 bases stayed unmatched. This CDR3 is built from 18 residues. The CDR3 sequence is CASSLVRGFGKVTGELFF. The CDR3 nucleotides are TGTGCCAGCAGTTTAGTGCGGGGGTTCGGAAAAGTCACCGGGGAGCTGTTTTTT.

V gene TRBV5-1 combines with J gene TRBJ1-2; tentatively, D is TRBD1 (6 bases). Germline V gene data show CDR1 as SGHRS and CDR2 as YFSETQ. The CDR3 contains 15 residues. V lost 4 bases and J 3 bases, leaving 16 bases between the germline ends. The CDR3 loop is CASSRGGGGYYGYTF. The CDR3 DNA sequence: TGCGCCAGCAGCCGCGGGGGTGGGGGCTACTATGGCTACACCTTC. The whole variable domain, filled in from reference TRBV5-1 and TRBJ1-2, reads KAGVTQTPRYLIKTRGQQVTLSCSPISGHRSVSWYQQTPGQGLQFLFEYFSETQRNKGNFPGRFSGRQFSNSRSEMNVSTLELGDSALYLCASSRGGGGYYGYTFGSGTRLTVV.

The genes are TRBV28 and TRBJ1-1; D remains unclear. The CDR3 extends over 10 amino acids. Germline CDR1 is MDHEN and CDR2 is SYDVKM. V was shortened by 6 bases and J by 9 bases, with 8 bases between the two germline ends. This chain's CDR3 is CASRDSQAFF. As DNA, the CDR3 is TGTGCCAGCAGGGATTCTCAAGCTTTCTTT.

V usage is TRBV5-5 and J usage is TRBJ1-2; 12 nucleotides line up with TRBD1. V lost 7 bases, J lost 5 bases, and 9 bases stayed unmatched. The CDR3 runs 15 residues. CDR1 SGHKS and CDR2 YYEKEE come from the germline V gene (reference sequence). This CDR3 reads CASGGQGAVEYGYTF. CDR3 nucleotide sequence: TGTGCCAGCGGGGGACAGGGGGCCGTCGAGTATGGCTACACCTTC.

On this clonotype itself: This may arise from a read error, as a much more abundant clone is one base away. This chain links TRBV2 with TRBJ1-1; perhaps TRBD1 as D (6 bases). The CDR3 sequence is 12 residues long. CDR1 SNHLY and CDR2 FYNNEI come from the germline V gene. This chain's CDR3 is CACSEGQLEAFF. CDR3 coding DNA: TGTGCCTGCAGTGAAGGACAGCTTGAAGCTTTCTTT. The full variable domain, in which reference TRBV2 and TRBJ1-1 provide the parts outside the CDR3, is EPEVTQTPSHQVTQMGQEVILRCVPISNHLYFYWYRQILGQKVEFLVSFYNNEISEKSEIFDDQFSVERPDGSNFTLKIRSTKLEDSAMYFCACSEGQLEAFFGQGTRLTVV.

This clonotype was picked up one time. This sequence joins TRBV9 and TRBJ2-7; maybe TRBD1 (6 bases). V was pared by 0 bases and J by 5 bases, with 12 bases between. This CDR3 is built from 14 residues. The V gene's germline CDR1 is SGDLS and CDR2 YYNGEE. The CDR3 loop reads CASSVVPGADEQYF. CDR3 coding DNA: TGTGCCAGCAGCGTAGTGCCAGGGGCGGACGAGCAGTACTTC.

CDR3: CASSYYHRVQPQHF. CDR3 in DNA: TGTGCCAGCAGTTACTATCACAGGGTTCAGCCCCAGCATTTT. The chain employs TRBV6-2 or TRBV6-3 and TRBJ1-5; weak D call: TRBD1 (6 bases). Germline loops: CDR1 MNHEY, CDR2 SVGEGT. V lost 1 base, J lost 6 bases, and 10 bases lay in between. CDR3 length: 14 amino acids.

The chain uses TRBV6-2 or TRBV6-3 and TRBJ2-7; possibly TRBD2 for D (5 bases). CDR3 size: 14 residues. Germline CDR1 reads MNHEY; CDR2 reads SVGEGT. V shed 7 bases and J shed 5 bases, with 18 bases lying between them. The CDR3 loop reads CASTAGGPGHEQYF. The CDR3 DNA reads TGTGCCAGCACCGCCGGCGGGCCAGGTCACGAGCAGTACTTC.

The chain is built from TRBV27 and TRBJ1-4, with TRBD1 matching 7 bases. Trimming at V came to 6 bases and at J to 9 bases, leaving 4 bases not matched to a gene. Germline CDR1 is MNHEY and CDR2 is SMNVEV (reference sequence). This CDR3 has 12 residues. The CDR3 DNA is TGTGCCAGCAGCCTACAGGGGCAAAAACTGTTTTTT. This sequence encodes CASSLQGQKLFF.

The V call is TRBV5-4, the J call TRBJ2-4, with TRBD1 identical over 9 bases. Germline values: CDR1 SGHNT, CDR2 YYREEE (reference sequence). This CDR3 region has 15 residues. The trim removed 4 bases at V and 3 bases at J, leaving 5 bases unmatched. CDR3 sequence: CASSEGQGNKNIQYF. CDR3 sequence (DNA): TGTGCCAGCAGCGAAGGACAGGGGAACAAAAACATTCAGTACTTC. Full variable domain (rest looked up from reference TRBV5-4 and TRBJ2-4): ETGVTQSPTHLIKTRGQQVTLRCSSQSGHNTVSWYQQALGQGPQFIFQYYREEENGRGNFPPRFSGLQFPNYSSELNVNALELDDSALYLCASSEGQGNKNIQYFGAGTRLSVL.

This clonotype has ten or more counts. This chain connects TRBV12-3 or TRBV12-4 to TRBJ1-1; D is perhaps TRBD1 (5 bases). CDR3 length: 12 residues. V lost 6 bases to trimming and J lost 4 bases, with 9 bases between them. The CDR3 protein is CASSKGTTEAFF. Here the CDR3 DNA reads TGTGCCAGCAGCAAGGGGACCACTGAAGCTTTCTTT.

The gene calls are TRBV11-1 and TRBJ2-7, with D unresolved. The germline V gene encodes CDR1 SGHAT and CDR2 FQDESV (reference sequence). V lost 1 base to trimming and J lost 0 bases, with 13 bases between them. The CDR3 sequence is 16 residues long. CDR3 protein: CASSLGDLTYSYEQYF. CDR3 coding DNA: TGTGCCAGCAGCTTAGGTGACTTGACCTACTCCTACGAGCAGTACTTC.

This clonotype was counted only a few times. V is TRBV20-1 and J is TRBJ1-4; 7 nucleotides align to TRBD1. V was pared by 5 bases and J by 8 bases, with 14 bases of the junction left unmatched. CDR3 length: 15 amino acids. Germline CDR1 DFQATT, CDR2 SNEGSKA (reference sequence). This CDR3 reads CSAPKPTGIGEKLFF. CDR3 bases: TGCAGTGCTCCAAAACCGACAGGGATTGGCGAAAAACTGTTTTTT.

Only a few counts were recorded for this clonotype. The CDR3 spells CASSFSGGEVEAFF. The CDR3 DNA follows: TGTGCCAGCAGTTTTTCGGGGGGGGAGGTTGAAGCTTTCTTT. The chain uses TRBV27 and TRBJ1-1, with a tentative D call TRBD1 (5 bases). V lost 3 bases and J lost 7, with 15 bases in between. CDR1 and CDR2 (germline): MNHEY, SMNVEV (reference sequence). The CDR3 contains 14 residues.

The gene calls are TRBV27 and TRBJ2-7; D is ambiguous. The CDR3 is 14 residues long. The ends were cut back, 0 bases at V and 4 bases at J, with 10 bases in the middle. Looked up from germline, CDR1 is MNHEY and CDR2 is SMNVEV (reference sequence). Here the CDR3 DNA reads TGTGCCAGCAGTTTATCAGGGTATGGTTACGAGCAGTACTTC. It yields the protein CASSLSGYGYEQYF.

The rearrangement uses TRBV10-1 and TRBJ2-2; possibly TRBD2 for D (6 bases). V was trimmed by 6 bases and J by 3 bases, leaving 11 bases between them. The CDR3 is 14 residues long. Per germline, CDR1 WNHNN and CDR2 SYGVQD (reference sequence). CDR3 sequence: CASSRDLYTGELFF. As DNA, the CDR3 is TGCGCCAGCAGCCGGGACTTGTACACCGGGGAGCTGTTTTTT.

This clonotype has only one observation. V and J are TRBV7-3 and TRBJ1-2; TRBD1 is a possible D gene (5 bases). Germline lookup yields CDR1 SGHTA and CDR2 FQGTGA. The V and J ends lost 5 bases and 6 bases respectively, with 13 bases between them. This CDR3 comprises 13 residues. CDR3 coding DNA: TGTGCCAGCAGCCTCATGGGGGATCATGGCTACACCTTC. This encodes CASSLMGDHGYTF. Full variable domain (rest looked up from reference TRBV7-3 and TRBJ1-2): GAGVSQTPSNKVTEKGKYVELRCDPISGHTALYWYRQSLGQGPEFLIYFQGTGAADDSGLPNDRFFAVRPEGSVSTLKIQRTERGDSAVYLCASSLMGDHGYTFGSGTRLTVV.

Worth noting for this clonotype: Its ends do not fully match the called genes, so a read error is possible. The chain links TRBV7-9 to TRBJ1-1; D remains ambiguous. This CDR3 spans 15 amino acids. Germline V gene data show CDR1 as SEHNR and CDR2 as FQNEAQ (reference sequence). The CDR3 nucleotides are TGTGCCAGCAGCTTGGCAAGAATCATGAACACTGAAGTTTTCTTT. This gives the protein CASSLARIMNTEVFF.

V and J are TRBV7-6 and TRBJ1-1; D not certain. CDR3 length equals 14 residues. V dropped 5 bases and J dropped 3 bases, with 13 bases sitting between them. In germline, CDR1 is SGHVS, CDR2 FNYEAQ. The DNA of the CDR3 is TGTGCCAGCAGCCCCGGCCTTGGGCACACTGAAGCTTTCTTT. Its protein is CASSPGLGHTEAFF.

V and J are TRBV9 and TRBJ1-2; maybe TRBD1 (6 bases). V dropped 4 bases and J dropped 6 bases, with 16 bases sitting between them. Germline V CDR1 and CDR2: SGDLS, YYNGEE. The CDR3 runs 14 residues. The CDR3 sequence is CASSRDGQGNGYTF. The CDR3 region has the DNA TGTGCCAGCAGCCGGGATGGGCAGGGGAATGGCTACACCTTC.